These 13 T cell receptor beta chains were sequenced from one sample in a study of CD8 T cells in Susac syndrome. Reverse transcription used roughly 0.5 to 1 ug RNA and random hexamers. TCRdb reprocessed the immunoSEQ multiplex PCR reads with MiXCR, giving one entry per CDR3 protein. The sample lists around 300,000 distinct CDR3 sequences; about 82% were seen once. The source material was CD8+ T cells from PBMCs. Receptors were obtained from a human donor with multiple sclerosis.

The chain joins TRBV4-3 to TRBJ1-6; 7 bases align to TRBD1. From germline, CDR1 is LGHNA and CDR2 YSLEER. J gave up 6 bases and V 3 bases, and 5 bases lay outside the gene matches. This CDR3 has 15 amino acids. CDR3 region: CASSHPGTVNSPLHF. For the CDR3, the DNA is TGCGCCAGCAGCCATCCCGGGACAGTTAATTCACCCCTCCACTTT.

The V call is TRBV28, the J call TRBJ2-3; D may be TRBD2 (6 bases). Trimming removed 5 bases at V and 2 bases at J, with 11 bases between. The germline V gene encodes CDR1 MDHEN and CDR2 SYDVKM. The CDR3 spans 14 residues. CDR3 amino acids: CASSPGLLTDTQYF. Here the CDR3 DNA reads TGTGCCAGCAGTCCGGGACTTCTCACAGATACGCAGTATTTT. The full variable domain, with the rest looked up from reference TRBV28 and TRBJ2-3, is DVKVTQSSRYLVKRTGEKVFLECVQDMDHENMFWYRQDPGLGLRLIYFSYDVKMKEKGDIPEGYSVSREKKERFSLILESASTNQTSMYLCASSPGLLTDTQYFGPGTRLTVL.

The V call is TRBV27, the J call TRBJ1-1; tentative D call: TRBD1 (6 bases). Germline V lookup: CDR1 MNHEY, CDR2 SMNVEV (reference sequence). V lost 5 bases and J lost 3, with 10 bases in between. There are 13 residues in the CDR3. The chain's CDR3 is CASSRGAYTEAFF. In DNA form, the CDR3 reads TGTGCCAGCAGTCGGGGGGCGTACACTGAAGCTTTCTTT.

V is TRBV6-5 and J is TRBJ2-2; D is perhaps TRBD1 or TRBD2 (5 bases each). The CDR3 consists of 14 residues. Germline loops: CDR1 MNHEY, CDR2 SVGAGI. Trimming pared 5 bases from V and 8 bases from J, leaving 15 bases between. The CDR3 DNA reads as TGTGCCAGCAGTCCGGGACCATCGGGGGGGGAGCTGTTTTTT. Its protein product is CASSPGPSGGELFF.

This sequence joins TRBV28 and TRBJ2-1; 12 positions match TRBD2. Trimming removed 7 bases from V and 8 bases from J; junction bases left unmatched: 18. The germline V gene encodes CDR1 MDHEN and CDR2 SYDVKM. The CDR3 extends over 18 amino acids. The CDR3 sequence: CASNLGLAGRGGMDEQFF. The DNA for the CDR3 is TGTGCCAGCAACCTGGGACTAGCGGGCAGAGGAGGTATGGATGAGCAGTTCTTC. Using reference TRBV28 and TRBJ2-1 for the parts outside the CDR3, the full variable domain is DVKVTQSSRYLVKRTGEKVFLECVQDMDHENMFWYRQDPGLGLRLIYFSYDVKMKEKGDIPEGYSVSREKKERFSLILESASTNQTSMYLCASNLGLAGRGGMDEQFFGPGTRLTVL.

The chain recombines TRBV27 with TRBJ1-5; the D is unclear. The CDR3 covers 16 residues. CDR1 and CDR2 from the germline V gene are MNHEY and SMNVEV (reference sequence). Trimming removed 1 base from V and 6 bases from J, with 16 bases in between. CDR3 nucleotides: TGTGCCAGCAGTTTATTTCCCTTTCCTGCCAGTCAGCCCCAGCATTTT. It yields the protein CASSLFPFPASQPQHF.

The chain has TRBV4-3 and TRBJ2-7; 8 bases line up with TRBD1. CDR3 size: 17 residues. The V and J ends lost 0 bases and 6 bases, in that order; junction bases with no gene match: 13. The V gene's germline CDR1 is LGHNA and CDR2 YSLEER. CDR3 amino acids: CASSQEDRVHPTGEQYF. CDR3 coding DNA: TGCGCCAGCAGCCAAGAGGACAGGGTCCACCCTACGGGCGAGCAGTACTTC.

Only one count was recorded for this clonotype. The chain couples TRBV28 to TRBJ1-2, with TRBD1 matching 7 bases. V was pared by 1 base and J by 5 bases, with 7 bases of the junction left unmatched. The V gene's germline CDR1 is MDHEN and CDR2 SYDVKM. CDR3 length: 15 residues. The chain's CDR3 is CASSLFSTGLYGYTF. The CDR3 nucleotides are TGTGCCAGCAGTTTATTTTCGACAGGGTTATATGGCTACACCTTC.

The chain employs TRBV5-1 and TRBJ1-3, with D uncertain. This CDR3 is 13 amino acids long. V gave up 8 bases and J gave up 8 bases, with 17 bases separating them. The germline gives CDR1 SGHRS, CDR2 YFSETQ. The CDR3: CARSLGQSDTIYF. Written as DNA, the CDR3 is TGCGCCAGGAGCCTCGGGCAGAGTGACACCATATATTTT.

CDR3 bases: TGCGCCAGCGGGGGGATACTAGCGGGAGGGCCACCAGATACGCAGTATTTT. Translation: CASGGILAGGPPDTQYF. This chain connects TRBV10-2 to TRBJ2-3; 13 nucleotides line up with TRBD2. V trimming: 8 bases; J trimming: 4 bases; junction bases outside the gene matches: 12. This CDR3 is 17 amino acids long. Germline CDR1 and CDR2: WSHSY and SAAADI.

This clonotype occurred once. This chain links TRBV12-3 or TRBV12-4 with TRBJ2-2, with TRBD2 matching 8 bases. With 10 bases clipped from V and 7 bases from J, the junction kept 8 bases outside the gene matches. The CDR3 length is 13 residues. CDR3 sequence reads: CATHAGGVGELFF. The CDR3 DNA reads TGTGCCACCCACGCGGGGGGCGTCGGGGAGCTGTTTTTT.

The chain recombines TRBV27 with TRBJ2-7, with D perhaps matching TRBD1 or TRBD2 (5 bases each). The V gene lost 2 bases and the J gene lost 2 bases, with 16 bases spanning the gap. This CDR3 comprises 16 residues. Germline assignment: CDR1 MNHEY and CDR2 SMNVEV (reference sequence). The CDR3 DNA follows: TGTGCCAGCAGTTTAATCGTGGGGACCGGGGCCTACGAGCAGTACTTC. This gives the protein CASSLIVGTGAYEQYF.

The chain employs TRBV6-5 and TRBJ1-1, with 8 bases lining up with TRBD1. V trimming: 2 bases; J trimming: 1 base; junction bases outside the gene matches: 0. The CDR3 runs to 14 residues. CDR1 and CDR2 from the germline V gene are MNHEY and SVGAGI. In nucleotides, the CDR3 is TGTGCCAGCAGTTACACAGGGGGGAACACTGAAGCTTTCTTT. Its protein product is CASSYTGGNTEAFF.